This TCR beta chain appears in the sequencing data of a study of blood T cell repertoires in COVID-19. The overall study: COVID-19 samples collected from the United States, Italy and Spain covered acute and convalescent phases. T cells, B-cell-depleted T cells, or PBMCs provided the cDNA or gDNA that served as material.

The CDR3 covers 14 residues. V lost 2 bases and J lost 2, with 9 bases in between. Germline loops: CDR1 SGHVS, CDR2 FNYEAQ. How the authors handled the data: Using reference gene primer amplification, nucleated cell counts were estimated. Some clones are missing from TCRdb's copy, which holds only in-frame ones; the method was immunoSEQ multiplex PCR. Clonal size and the V and J genes are those of that table, whereas D and trimming came from the DNA. Counted here are about 150,000 clones, more than 70% occurring once; the ten biggest clones make up roughly 20%. The receptor was isolated from a woman in her 70s who had recovered from COVID-19. Sequencing input: peripheral blood. V and J are TRBV7-6 and TRBJ2-5; weak D call: TRBD1 (6 bases). CDR3 amino acids: CASSLMQGQETQYF. CDR3 nucleotides: TGTGCCAGCAGCTTAATGCAGGGGCAAGAGACCCAGTACTTC.